A selection of T cell receptor beta chains follows, all from one sample in a study of cytomegalovirus exposure and HLA in healthy donors. Sequenced by immunoSEQ multiplex PCR; TCRdb stores in-frame clones only, minus some. Of under 80,000 clones in the sample, roughly 94% are singletons; the top ten hold roughly 3.4%. Sequencing used PBMCs. Every receptor here comes from a young woman in good health and CMV-seropositive. The CDR3 runs from the conserved cysteine through the conserved F or W. Fields, in order: D gene, J gene, V gene, clone size, CDR3 protein, CDR3 DNA. A D gene is named only where the DNA matches it firmly. Only part of the rows carry a size: once, few, many, or a class if the clone is expanded.

TRBD1,TRBJ1-5,TRBV4-1,.,CASSQDTGGGQPQHF,TGCGCCAGCAGCCAAGATACAGGGGGCGGACAGCCCCAGCATTTT
.,TRBJ1-2,TRBV30,.,CAWSGGPGVGYTF,TGTGCCTGGAGCGGGGGGCCAGGGGTTGGCTACACCTTC
.,TRBJ2-2,TRBV28,once,CASFQGLVHRELFF,TGTGCCAGCTTTCAGGGTCTGGTTCATCGGGAGCTGTTTTTT
.,TRBJ2-6,TRBV4-1,.,CASSQRGLQASGANVLTF,TGCGCCAGCAGCCAAAGAGGGTTGCAGGCCTCTGGGGCCAACGTCCTGACTTTC
TRBD1,TRBJ1-2,TRBV28,.,CASSFRGRLNGYTF,TGTGCCAGCAGTTTCAGGGGGCGCTTGAATGGCTACACCTTC
.,TRBJ2-7,TRBV7-3,.,CASSSHGGPFYEQYF,TGTGCCAGCAGCTCCCACGGCGGGCCTTTTTACGAGCAGTACTTC
.,TRBJ1-1,TRBV18,.,CASSIQQGQNTEAFF,TGTGCCAGCTCAATTCAGCAGGGGCAGAACACTGAAGCTTTCTTT
.,TRBJ1-3,TRBV28,.,CASSPVDRSFSGNTIYF,TGTGCCAGCAGTCCTGTCGACAGGTCATTCTCTGGAAACACCATATATTTT
.,TRBJ1-3,TRBV28,.,CASSLDSTSSGNTIYF,TGTGCCAGCAGTCTGGACAGTACTAGCTCTGGAAACACCATATATTTT
TRBD1,TRBJ1-3,TRBV28,.,CASSNRGGNTIYF,TGTGCCAGCAGCAACAGGGGTGGAAACACCATATATTTT
TRBD1,TRBJ2-7,TRBV28,.,CASHWATGAGEQYF,TGTGCCAGCCATTGGGCGACAGGGGCGGGTGAGCAGTACTTC
.,TRBJ1-2,TRBV6-5,.,CASSFGLNYGYTF,TGTGCCAGCAGTTTTGGGCTTAACTATGGCTACACCTTC
.,TRBJ1-4,TRBV29-1,.,CSAGDPSTNEKLFF,TGCAGCGCGGGGGACCCTTCAACTAATGAAAAACTGTTTTTT
TRBD1,TRBJ1-2,TRBV6-6,.,CASSARDSNNGYTF,TGTGCCAGCAGTGCCCGGGACAGCAACAATGGCTACACCTTC
.,TRBJ2-7,TRBV4-2,.,CASSQDQVGDRFLGQYF,TGTGCCAGCAGCCAAGATCAAGTAGGAGACAGGTTCCTGGGGCAGTACTTC
TRBD2,TRBJ2-1,TRBV19,.,CASTATSGSLYNEQFF,TGTGCCAGTACCGCGACTAGCGGGAGTCTCTACAATGAGCAGTTCTTC
TRBD1,TRBJ1-2,TRBV18,.,CASSPPDVKNRGGRGYTF,TGTGCCAGCTCACCGCCGGATGTTAAGAACAGGGGGGGCAGGGGCTACACCTTC
.,TRBJ2-4,TRBV12-2,.,CASRLVRGDFPIAKNIQYF,TGTGCAAGTCGCTTAGTTCGGGGGGACTTCCCGATAGCCAAAAACATTCAGTACTTC
TRBD1,TRBJ1-3,TRBV14,.,CASSHTGQGGNTIYF,TGTGCCAGCAGCCACACGGGACAGGGTGGAAACACCATATATTTT
TRBD1,TRBJ1-5,TRBV7-9,.,CASSQGAPVSNQPQHF,TGTGCCAGCAGTCAGGGGGCCCCCGTAAGCAATCAGCCCCAGCATTTT
.,TRBJ2-3,TRBV5-1,.,CASSREGLEDTQYF,TGCGCCAGCAGCCGGGAAGGGTTAGAAGATACGCAGTATTTT
TRBD2,TRBJ2-7,TRBV4-3,.,CASSQQAGVAYEQYF,TGCGCCAGCAGCCAACAAGCGGGAGTTGCCTACGAGCAGTACTTC
TRBD2,TRBJ2-7,TRBV10-3,.,CAIRTSGDGGEQYF,TGTGCCATCAGGACTAGCGGGGACGGTGGCGAGCAGTACTTC